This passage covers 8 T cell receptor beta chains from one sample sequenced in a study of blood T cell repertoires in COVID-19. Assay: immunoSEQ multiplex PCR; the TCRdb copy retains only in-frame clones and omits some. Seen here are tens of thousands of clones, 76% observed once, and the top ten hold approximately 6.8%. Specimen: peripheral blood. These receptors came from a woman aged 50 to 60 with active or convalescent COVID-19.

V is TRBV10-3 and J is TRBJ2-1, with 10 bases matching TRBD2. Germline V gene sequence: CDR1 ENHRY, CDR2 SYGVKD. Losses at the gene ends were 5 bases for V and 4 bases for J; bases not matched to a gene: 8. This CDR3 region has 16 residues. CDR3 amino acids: CAISSTGTSVYNEQFF. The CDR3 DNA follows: TGTGCCATCAGTTCAACCGGGACTAGCGTTTACAATGAGCAGTTCTTC.

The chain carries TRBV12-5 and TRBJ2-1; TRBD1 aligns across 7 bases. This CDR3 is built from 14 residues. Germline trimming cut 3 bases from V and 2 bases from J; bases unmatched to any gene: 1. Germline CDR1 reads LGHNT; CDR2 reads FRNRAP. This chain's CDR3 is CASGFTGAYNEQFF. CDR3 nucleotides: TGTGCTAGTGGTTTCACAGGGGCCTACAATGAGCAGTTCTTC.

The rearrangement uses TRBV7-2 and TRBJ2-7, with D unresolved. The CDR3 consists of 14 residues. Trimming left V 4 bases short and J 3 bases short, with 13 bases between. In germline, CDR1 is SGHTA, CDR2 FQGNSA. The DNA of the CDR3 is TGTGCCAGCAGCTCCATGTCCTCGAGCTACGAGCAGTACTTC. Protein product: CASSSMSSSYEQYF.

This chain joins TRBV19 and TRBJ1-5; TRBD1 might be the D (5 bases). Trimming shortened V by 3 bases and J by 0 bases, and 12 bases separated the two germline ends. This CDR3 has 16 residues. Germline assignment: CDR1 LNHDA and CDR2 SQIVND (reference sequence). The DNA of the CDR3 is TGTGCCAGTAGTATGGGGCAGCGATATAGCAATCAGCCCCAGCATTTT. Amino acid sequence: CASSMGQRYSNQPQHF.

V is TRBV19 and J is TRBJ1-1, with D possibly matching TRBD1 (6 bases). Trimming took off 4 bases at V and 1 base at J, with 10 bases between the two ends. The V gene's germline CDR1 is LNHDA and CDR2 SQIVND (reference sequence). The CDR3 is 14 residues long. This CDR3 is CASSKWTANTEAFF. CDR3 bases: TGTGCCAGTAGTAAATGGACAGCGAACACTGAAGCTTTCTTT.

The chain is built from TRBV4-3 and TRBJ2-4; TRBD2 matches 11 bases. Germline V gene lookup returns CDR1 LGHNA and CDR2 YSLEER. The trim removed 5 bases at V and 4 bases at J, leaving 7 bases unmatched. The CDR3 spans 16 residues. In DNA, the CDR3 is TGCGCCAGCAGCGCCGGGACTAGCGGAGGTAAAAACATTCAGTACTTC. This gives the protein CASSAGTSGGKNIQYF.

The CDR3 sequence: CASSQDLGDYGYTF. CDR3 in DNA: TGCGCCAGCAGCCAAGATCTAGGGGACTATGGCTACACCTTC. The chain employs TRBV4-3 and TRBJ1-2; a possible D gene is TRBD1 (5 bases). The CDR3 sequence is 14 residues long. CDR1 and CDR2 (germline): LGHNA, YSLEER. Trimming removed 0 bases at V and 3 bases at J, with 8 bases between.

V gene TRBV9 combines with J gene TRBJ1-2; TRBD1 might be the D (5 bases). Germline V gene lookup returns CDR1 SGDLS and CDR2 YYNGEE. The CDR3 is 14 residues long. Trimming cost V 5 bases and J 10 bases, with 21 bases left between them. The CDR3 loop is CASSLDTHLGAYTF. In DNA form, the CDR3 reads TGTGCCAGCAGTCTCGACACACATTTAGGGGCCTACACCTTC.